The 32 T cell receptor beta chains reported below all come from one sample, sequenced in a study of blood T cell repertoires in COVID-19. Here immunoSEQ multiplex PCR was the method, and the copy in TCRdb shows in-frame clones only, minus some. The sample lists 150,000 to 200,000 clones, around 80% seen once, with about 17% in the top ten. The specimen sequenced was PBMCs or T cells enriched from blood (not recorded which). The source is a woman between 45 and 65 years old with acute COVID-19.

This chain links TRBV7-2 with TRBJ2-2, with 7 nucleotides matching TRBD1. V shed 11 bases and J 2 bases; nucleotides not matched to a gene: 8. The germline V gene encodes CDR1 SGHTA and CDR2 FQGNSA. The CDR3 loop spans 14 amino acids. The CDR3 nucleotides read TGTGCCTGTGTGGGACAGCTAAACACCGGGGAGCTGTTTTTT. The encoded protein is CACVGQLNTGELFF.

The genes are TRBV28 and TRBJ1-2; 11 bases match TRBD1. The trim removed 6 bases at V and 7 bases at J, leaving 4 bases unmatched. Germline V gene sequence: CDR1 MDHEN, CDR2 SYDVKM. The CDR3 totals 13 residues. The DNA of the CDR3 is TGTGCCAGCAGCTCGGGACAGGGGGTTGGCTACACCTTC. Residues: CASSSGQGVGYTF.

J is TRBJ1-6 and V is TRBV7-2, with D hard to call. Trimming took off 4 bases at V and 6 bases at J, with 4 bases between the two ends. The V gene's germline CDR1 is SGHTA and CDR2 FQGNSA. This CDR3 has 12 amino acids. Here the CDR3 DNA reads TGTGCCAGCAGCTCCCTTAATTCACCCCTCCACTTT. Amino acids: CASSSLNSPLHF.

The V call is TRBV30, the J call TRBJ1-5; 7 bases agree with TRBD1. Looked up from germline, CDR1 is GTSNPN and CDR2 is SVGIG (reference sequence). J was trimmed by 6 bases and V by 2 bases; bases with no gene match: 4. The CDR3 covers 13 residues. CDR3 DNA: TGTGCCTGGAGTCCGAGGGGGCGTCAGCCCCAGCATTTT. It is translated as CAWSPRGRQPQHF.

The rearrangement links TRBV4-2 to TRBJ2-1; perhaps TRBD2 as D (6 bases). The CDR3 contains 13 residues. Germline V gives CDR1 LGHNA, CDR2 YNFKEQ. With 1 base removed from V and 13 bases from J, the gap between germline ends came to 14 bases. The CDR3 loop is CASSQVAGTGQFF. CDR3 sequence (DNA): TGTGCCAGCAGCCAAGTGGCCGGGACTGGTCAGTTCTTC.

CDR3 sequence reads: CASSYGTGRDYYEQYV. Here the CDR3 DNA reads TGTGCCAGCAGTTACGGAACAGGTAGGGACTACTACGAGCAGTACGTC. The rearrangement uses TRBV6-2 or TRBV6-3 and TRBJ2-7; 7 bases fit TRBD2. Trimming removed 2 bases from V and 3 bases from J; junction bases left unmatched: 10. Germline lookup yields CDR1 MNHEY and CDR2 SVGEGT. The CDR3 length is 16 residues.

CDR3 bases: TGTGCCAGCAGTTTTGAGGGGGTGCTGAATTCACCCCTCCACTTT. It is translated as CASSFEGVLNSPLHF. This chain links TRBV28 with TRBJ1-6, with D possibly TRBD1 on 6 matching bases. The germline V and J ends were trimmed by 3 bases and 7 bases, with 13 bases remaining between them. Germline V gene data show CDR1 as MDHEN and CDR2 as SYDVKM. The CDR3 runs 15 residues. The full variable domain, with the rest looked up from reference TRBV28 and TRBJ1-6, is DVKVTQSSRYLVKRTGEKVFLECVQDMDHENMFWYRQDPGLGLRLIYFSYDVKMKEKGDIPEGYSVSREKKERFSLILESASTNQTSMYLCASSFEGVLNSPLHFGNGTRLTVT.

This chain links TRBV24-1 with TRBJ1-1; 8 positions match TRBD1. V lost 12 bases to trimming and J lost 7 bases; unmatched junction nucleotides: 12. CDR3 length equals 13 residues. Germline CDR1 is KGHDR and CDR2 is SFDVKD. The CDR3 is CAAGQGGWGEAFF. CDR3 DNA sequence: TGTGCCGCCGGACAGGGAGGATGGGGTGAAGCTTTCTTT.

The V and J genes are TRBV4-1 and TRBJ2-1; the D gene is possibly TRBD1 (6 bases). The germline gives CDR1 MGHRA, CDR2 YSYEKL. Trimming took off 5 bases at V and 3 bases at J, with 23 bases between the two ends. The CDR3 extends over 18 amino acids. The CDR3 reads CASSSTNRVKELYNEQFF. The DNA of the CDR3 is TGCGCCAGCAGCTCTACGAACAGGGTTAAGGAACTCTACAATGAGCAGTTCTTC.

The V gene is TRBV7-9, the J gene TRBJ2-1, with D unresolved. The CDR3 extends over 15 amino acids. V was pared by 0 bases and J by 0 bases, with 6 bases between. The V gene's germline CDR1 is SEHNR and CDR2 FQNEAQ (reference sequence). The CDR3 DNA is TGTGCCAGCAGCTTAGCCAGAAGCTCCTACAATGAGCAGTTCTTC. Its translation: CASSLARSSYNEQFF.

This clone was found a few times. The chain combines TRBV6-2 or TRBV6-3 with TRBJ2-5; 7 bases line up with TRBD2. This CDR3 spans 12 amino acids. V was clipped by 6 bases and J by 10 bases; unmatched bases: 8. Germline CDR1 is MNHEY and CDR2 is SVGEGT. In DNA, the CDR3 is TGTGCCAGCAGCCCCGCGACGGGGGGCCAGTACTTC. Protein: CASSPATGGQYF.

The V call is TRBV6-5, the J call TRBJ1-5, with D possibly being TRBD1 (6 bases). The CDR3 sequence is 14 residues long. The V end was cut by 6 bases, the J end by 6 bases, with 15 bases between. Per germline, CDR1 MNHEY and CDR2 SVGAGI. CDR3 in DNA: TGTGCCAGCAGGAGGGACATCGACAGTCAGCCCCAGCATTTT. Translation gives CASRRDIDSQPQHF.

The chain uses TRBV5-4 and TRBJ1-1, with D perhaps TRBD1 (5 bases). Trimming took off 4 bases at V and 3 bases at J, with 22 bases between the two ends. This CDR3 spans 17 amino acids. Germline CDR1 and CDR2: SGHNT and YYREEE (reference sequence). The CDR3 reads CASSPGGSEGLDTEAFF. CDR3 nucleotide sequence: TGTGCCAGCAGCCCGGGGGGGTCAGAAGGTCTGGACACTGAAGCTTTCTTT.

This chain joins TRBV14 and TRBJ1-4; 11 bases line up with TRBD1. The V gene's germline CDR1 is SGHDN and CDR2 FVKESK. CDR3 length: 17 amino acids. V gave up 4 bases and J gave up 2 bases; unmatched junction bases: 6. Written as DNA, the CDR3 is TGTGCCAGCAGCCCAGGACAGGGGGCGAGTACTAATGAAAAACTGTTTTTT. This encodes CASSPGQGASTNEKLFF.

In DNA, the CDR3 is TGTGCCAGCAGCGTAGGTTGGGCCACCTCTGGAAACACCATATATTTT. This translates into CASSVGWATSGNTIYF. This chain links TRBV9 with TRBJ1-3; D is uncertain. With 0 bases removed from V and 0 bases from J, the gap between germline ends came to 10 bases. Germline values: CDR1 SGDLS, CDR2 YYNGEE. The CDR3 consists of 16 residues.

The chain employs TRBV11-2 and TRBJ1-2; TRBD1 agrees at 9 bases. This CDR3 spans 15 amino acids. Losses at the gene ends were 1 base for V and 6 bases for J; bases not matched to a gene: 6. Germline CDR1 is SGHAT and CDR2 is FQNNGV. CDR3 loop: CASSLAGQGSNGYTF. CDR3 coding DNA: TGTGCCAGCAGCTTAGCGGGACAGGGAAGTAATGGCTACACCTTC.

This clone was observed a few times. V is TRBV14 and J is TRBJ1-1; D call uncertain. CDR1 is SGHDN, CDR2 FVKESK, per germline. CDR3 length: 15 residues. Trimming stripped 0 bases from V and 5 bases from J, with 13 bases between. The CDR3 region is CASSQDYFGWTEAFF. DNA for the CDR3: TGTGCCAGCAGCCAAGATTATTTCGGGTGGACTGAAGCTTTCTTT.

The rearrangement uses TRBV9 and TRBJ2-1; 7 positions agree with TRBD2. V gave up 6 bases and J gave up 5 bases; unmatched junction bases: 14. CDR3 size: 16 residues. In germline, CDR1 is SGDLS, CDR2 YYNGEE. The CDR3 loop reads CASTPTGGRDNNEQFF. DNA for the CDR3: TGTGCCAGCACCCCAACTGGCGGGAGAGATAACAATGAGCAGTTCTTC.

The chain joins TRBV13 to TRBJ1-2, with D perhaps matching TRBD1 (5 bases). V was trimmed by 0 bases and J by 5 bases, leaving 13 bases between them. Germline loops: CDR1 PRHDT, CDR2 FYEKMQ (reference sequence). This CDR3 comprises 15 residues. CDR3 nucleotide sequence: TGTGCCAGCAGCTTAGGTGGGTGGGGCTTATATGGCTACACCTTC. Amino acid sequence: CASSLGGWGLYGYTF.

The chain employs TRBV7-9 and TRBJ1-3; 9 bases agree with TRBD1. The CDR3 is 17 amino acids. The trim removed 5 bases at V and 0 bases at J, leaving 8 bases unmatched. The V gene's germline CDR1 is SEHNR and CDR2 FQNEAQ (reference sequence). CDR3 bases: TGTGCCAGCAGCCCCCTTCTGGACAGGGGCTCTGGAAACACCATATATTTT. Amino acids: CASSPLLDRGSGNTIYF.

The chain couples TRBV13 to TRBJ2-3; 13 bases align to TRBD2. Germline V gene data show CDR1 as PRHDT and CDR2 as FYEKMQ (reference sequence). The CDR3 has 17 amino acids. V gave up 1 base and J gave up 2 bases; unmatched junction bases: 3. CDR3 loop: CASSLVGLAGDTDTQYF. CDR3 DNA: TGTGCCAGCAGCTTAGTCGGACTAGCGGGGGACACAGATACGCAGTATTTT.

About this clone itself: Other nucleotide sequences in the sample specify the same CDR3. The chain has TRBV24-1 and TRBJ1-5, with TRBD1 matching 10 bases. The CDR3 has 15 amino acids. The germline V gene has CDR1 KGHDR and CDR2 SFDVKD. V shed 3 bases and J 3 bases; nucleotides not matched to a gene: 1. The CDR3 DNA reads TGTGCCACCAGTGATGGACAGGGGGTCAATCAGCCCCAGCATTTT. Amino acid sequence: CATSDGQGVNQPQHF.

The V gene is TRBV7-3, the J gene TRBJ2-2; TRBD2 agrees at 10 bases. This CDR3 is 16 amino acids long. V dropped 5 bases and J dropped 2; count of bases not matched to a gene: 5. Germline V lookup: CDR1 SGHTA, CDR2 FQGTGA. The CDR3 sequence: CASSHSGGLNTGELFF. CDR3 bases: TGTGCCAGCAGCCATAGCGGGGGGCTTAACACCGGGGAGCTGTTTTTT.

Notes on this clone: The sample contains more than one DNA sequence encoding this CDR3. The CDR3 loop reads CASSLEAGVNQPQHF. CDR3 nucleotide sequence: TGCGCCAGCAGCTTGGAGGCAGGGGTGAATCAGCCCCAGCATTTT. J is TRBJ1-5 and V is TRBV5-1; TRBD1 is a possible D gene (6 bases). This CDR3 contains 15 residues. The germline V gene encodes CDR1 SGHRS and CDR2 YFSETQ. Trimming stripped 0 bases from V and 4 bases from J, with 11 bases between. Using reference TRBV5-1 and TRBJ1-5 for the parts outside the CDR3, the full variable domain is KAGVTQTPRYLIKTRGQQVTLSCSPISGHRSVSWYQQTPGQGLQFLFEYFSETQRNKGNFPGRFSGRQFSNSRSEMNVSTLELGDSALYLCASSLEAGVNQPQHFGDGTRLSIL.

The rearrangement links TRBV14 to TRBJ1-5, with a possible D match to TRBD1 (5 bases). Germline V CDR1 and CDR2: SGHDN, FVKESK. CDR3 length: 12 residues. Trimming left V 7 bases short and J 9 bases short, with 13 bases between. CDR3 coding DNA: TGTGCCAGCAAGGGGCCCCTCGGGCCCCAGCATTTT. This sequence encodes CASKGPLGPQHF.

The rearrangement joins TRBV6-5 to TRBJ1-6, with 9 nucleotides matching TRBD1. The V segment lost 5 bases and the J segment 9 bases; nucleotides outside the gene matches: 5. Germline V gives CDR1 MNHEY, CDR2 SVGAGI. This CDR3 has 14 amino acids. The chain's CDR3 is CASSSRDRVSPLHF. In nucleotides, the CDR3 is TGTGCCAGCAGTAGCCGGGACAGGGTTTCACCCCTCCACTTT.

CDR3 nucleotides: TGTGCCAGCAGCCTCCTCGGGGGGGCTGAAGAGACCCAGTACTTC. It encodes CASSLLGGAEETQYF. The chain employs TRBV14 and TRBJ2-5, with 8 bases matching TRBD2. The CDR3 has 15 residues. Trimming removed 4 bases from V and 3 bases from J; junction bases left unmatched: 7. Germline values: CDR1 SGHDN, CDR2 FVKESK.

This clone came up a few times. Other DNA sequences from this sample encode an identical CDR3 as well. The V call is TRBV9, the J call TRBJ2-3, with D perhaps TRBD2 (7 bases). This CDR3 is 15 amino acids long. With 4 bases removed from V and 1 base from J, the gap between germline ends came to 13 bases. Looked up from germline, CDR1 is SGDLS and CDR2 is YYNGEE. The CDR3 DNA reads TGTGCCAGCAGCCTCTCCGGGGGGCGCACAGATACGCAGTATTTT. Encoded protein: CASSLSGGRTDTQYF.

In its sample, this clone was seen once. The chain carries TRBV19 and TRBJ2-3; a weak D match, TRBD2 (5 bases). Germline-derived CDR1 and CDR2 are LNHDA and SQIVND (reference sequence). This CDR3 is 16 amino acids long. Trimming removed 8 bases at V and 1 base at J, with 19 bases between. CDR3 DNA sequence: TGTGCCAGTGGCGGACTGGCCGACGTTGGCACAGATACGCAGTATTTT. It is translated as CASGGLADVGTDTQYF. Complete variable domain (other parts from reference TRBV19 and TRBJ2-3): DGGITQSPKYLFRKEGQNVTLSCEQNLNHDAMYWYRQDPGQGLRLIYYSQIVNDFQKGDIAEGYSVSREKKESFPLTVTSAQKNPTAFYLCASGGLADVGTDTQYFGPGTRLTVL.

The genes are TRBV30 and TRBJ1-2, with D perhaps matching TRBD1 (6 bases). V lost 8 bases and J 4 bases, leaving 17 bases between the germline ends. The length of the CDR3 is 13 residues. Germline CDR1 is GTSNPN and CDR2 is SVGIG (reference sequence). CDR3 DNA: TGTGCCGCGAAGCCCAGGGGCCCCTATGGCTACACCTTC. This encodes CAAKPRGPYGYTF. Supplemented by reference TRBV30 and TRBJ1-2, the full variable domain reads SQTIHQWPATLVQPVGSPLSLECTVEGTSNPNLYWYRQAAGRGLQLLFYSVGIGQISSEVPQNLSASRPQDRQFILSSKKLLLSDSGFYLCAAKPRGPYGYTFGSGTRLTVV.

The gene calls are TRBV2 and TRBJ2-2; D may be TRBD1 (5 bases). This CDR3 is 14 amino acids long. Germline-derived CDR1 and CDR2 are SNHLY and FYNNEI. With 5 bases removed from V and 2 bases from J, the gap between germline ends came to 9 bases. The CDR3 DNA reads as TGTGCCAGCAGTCCGGACACCAACACCGGGGAGCTGTTTTTT. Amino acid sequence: CASSPDTNTGELFF.

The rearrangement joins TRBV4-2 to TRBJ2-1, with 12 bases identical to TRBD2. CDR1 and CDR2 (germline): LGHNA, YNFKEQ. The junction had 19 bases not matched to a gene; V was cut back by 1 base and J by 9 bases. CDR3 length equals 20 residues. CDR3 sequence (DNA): TGTGCCAGCAGCCAAGCCCTTCACGGGGCTAGCGGGGGGGCAGGCAGTGAGCAGTTCTTC. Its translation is CASSQALHGASGGAGSEQFF.